The next 4 T cell receptor beta chains were all read from a single sample in a study of T cells in pancreatic ductal adenocarcinoma. This table comes from immunoSEQ multiplex PCR, and its TCRdb copy is limited to in-frame clones, with some not included. This sample has approximately 18,000 clones, with about 88% found just once. Surgery without prior neoadjuvant therapy was the treatment of the selected pancreatic ductal adenocarcinoma patients. The specimen was PBMCs. The receptors were gathered from a human donor with pancreatic ductal adenocarcinoma.

For this clone: An end of the junction does not agree with germline; a read error may underlie this. The chain links TRBV28 to TRBJ1-3; a possible D gene is TRBD1 (5 bases). This CDR3 spans 12 amino acids. CDR1 and CDR2 (germline): MDHEN, SYDVKM. The CDR3 spells CASTGQGNTIYF. CDR3 in DNA: TGTGCAAGCACAGGCCAAGGAAACACCATATATTTT. Looking up the rest from reference TRBV28 and TRBJ1-3 gives the full variable domain: DVKVTQSSRYLVKRTGEKVFLECVQDMDHENMFWYRQDPGLGLRLIYFSYDVKMKEKGDIPEGYSVSREKKERFSLILESASTNQTSMYLCASTGQGNTIYFGEGSWLTVV.

This clone was detected a few times. The genes are TRBV6-1 and TRBJ1-5; D is undetermined. The CDR3 extends over 13 amino acids. V lost 3 bases and J 5 bases, leaving 8 bases between the germline ends. CDR1 and CDR2 from the germline V gene are MNHNS and SASEGT. CDR3 DNA sequence: TGTGCCAGCAGTGACAGATTTCATCAGCCCCAGCATTTT. Translating it yields CASSDRFHQPQHF.

The chain links TRBV6-6 to TRBJ2-1, with a tentative D call TRBD2 (6 bases). There are 13 residues in the CDR3. Germline V lookup: CDR1 MNHNY, CDR2 SVGAGI (reference sequence). Trimming stripped 2 bases from V and 10 bases from J, with 12 bases between. CDR3 nucleotide sequence: TGTGCCAGCAGTTACGGGGGGACCACGGAGCAGTTCTTC. Amino acids: CASSYGGTTEQFF.

The chain uses TRBV4-1 and TRBJ2-2; 7 nucleotides match TRBD1. V shed 2 bases and J 0 bases; nucleotides not matched to a gene: 3. Germline loops: CDR1 MGHRA, CDR2 YSYEKL. The CDR3 has 16 residues. The CDR3 reads CASSQPGQPNTGELFF. In DNA, the CDR3 is TGCGCCAGCAGCCAACCGGGACAGCCGAACACCGGGGAGCTGTTTTTT.